The subject of this entry is one TCR beta chain. Antigen unknown. This CDR3 has 15 residues. CDR1 and CDR2 from the germline V gene are MGHDK and SYGVNS. V lost 3 bases to trimming and J lost 5 bases, with 16 bases between them. The PCR contained 60 Vbeta and 13 Jbeta primers. Assay used: immunoSEQ multiplex PCR; TCRdb lists only in-frame clones, some missing. The table for this sample gives about 130,000 clones. These data come from a study of cytomegalovirus exposure and HLA in healthy donors. General observations from the study: In a later analysis, parvovirus B19, influenza, CMV and Epstein-Barr virus appeared linked to several top co-occurrence clusters. Beyond CMV serostatus, there was no information to go on about immune exposure. A missense DCLRE1C variant was associated with V- and J-gene trimming of TCR beta chains in a later analysis, and an independent cohort replicated the association. Cytomegalovirus association was listed for 150 or so TCR beta chains.

The chain carries TRBV25-1 and TRBJ2-5; a weak D match, TRBD2 (6 bases). The sequenced material came from PBMCs. The source is a man aged 35-49 years in good health and CMV-seronegative. The chain's CDR3 is CASSDPHRGEETQYF. The CDR3 nucleotides are TGTGCCAGCAGTGACCCACACCGCGGGGAGGAGACCCAGTACTTC.